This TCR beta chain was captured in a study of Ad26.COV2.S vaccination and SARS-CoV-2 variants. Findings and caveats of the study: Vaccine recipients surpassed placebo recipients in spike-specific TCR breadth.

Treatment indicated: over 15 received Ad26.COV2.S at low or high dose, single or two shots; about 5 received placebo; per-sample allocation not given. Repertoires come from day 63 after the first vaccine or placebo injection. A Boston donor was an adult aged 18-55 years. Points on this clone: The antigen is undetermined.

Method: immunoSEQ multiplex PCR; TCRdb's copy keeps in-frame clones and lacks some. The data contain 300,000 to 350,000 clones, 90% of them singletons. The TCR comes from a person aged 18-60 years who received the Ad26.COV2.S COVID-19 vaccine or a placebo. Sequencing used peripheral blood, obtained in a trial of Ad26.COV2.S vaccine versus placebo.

As DNA, the CDR3 is TGCGCCAGCAGCTTACAGGGTACCGGGGAGCTGTTTTTT. Translated: CASSLQGTGELFF. The chain carries TRBV5-1 and TRBJ2-2; D possibly corresponds to TRBD1 (6 bases). V gave up 2 bases and J gave up 5 bases, with 7 bases separating them. Germline assignment: CDR1 SGHRS and CDR2 YFSETQ. The CDR3 has 13 amino acids.